This T cell receptor beta chain is drawn from a study of blood T cell repertoires in COVID-19. Study-level information: The study drew acute and convalescent COVID-19 samples from the United States, Italy and Spain.

With V trimmed by 4 bases and J by 3 bases, 4 bases remained unmatched. CDR1 and CDR2 from the germline V gene are SGHRS and YFSETQ. This CDR3 is 14 amino acids long. Seattle patients were enrolled during active infection and followed longitudinally. The protocol was immunoSEQ multiplex PCR, while the TCRdb copy is restricted to in-frame clones and leaves out a portion. The table has about 140,000 clones, roughly nine tenths seen once. The chain uses TRBV5-1 and TRBJ1-1; TRBD1 matches 9 bases. The origin of this receptor is a human donor with COVID-19, enrolled during active disease. The donor label of this sample is uncertain. Input material: peripheral blood. The CDR3: CASSTGGGYTEAFF. The CDR3 bases are TGCGCCAGCAGCACAGGGGGCGGGTACACTGAAGCTTTCTTT.